This TCR beta chain was identified during a study of CD8 T cells in ankylosing spondylitis. Study-wide points: There was reportedly significant enrichment of clones that were disease-linked in matched ankylosing spondylitis synovial fluid.

The CDR3 is 15 residues long. V shed 7 bases, J shed 5 bases, and the junction held 14 bases outside the gene matches. The germline V gene encodes CDR1 LGHNT and CDR2 FRNRAP. The table lists this clonotype with a few counts. As yet, its antigen is unknown. TCRdb analysed the 5' RACE reads with MiXCR anew, one entry per CDR3 protein. The table includes roughly 190,000 distinct CDR3 sequences, roughly 12% detected once. This chain connects TRBV12-5 to TRBJ2-7; TRBD2 agrees at 7 bases. This clonotype was sampled from a male donor with ankylosing spondylitis or in good health (not recorded which). Sequences were obtained from blood, either unsorted or a sorted T cell fraction (not recorded which). CDR3 DNA: TGTGCTAGTGCCCGGGGGGAGGGACTTCTCAACGAGCAGTACTTC. Translated, it gives CASARGEGLLNEQYF.